The rows below give T cell receptor beta chains drawn from one sample of a study of control samples from healthy donors and cancer patients. Sequencing was performed with immunoSEQ multiplex PCR; in TCRdb, only in-frame clones are kept and a portion is missing. The table includes approximately 30,000 clones, approximately 94% detected once. Input material: blood. The receptor source for this set is a man in his sixties in good health. Each CDR3 is given with its conserved first and last residue. The D gene is left open where the match is weak. Clone sizes are given selectively: once, few, many, or a class where the clone is expanded.

d_call: TRBD2; clone_size: .; j_call: TRBJ2-3; v_call: TRBV10-2; cdr3_nt: TGCGCCAGCAGCAGCTTAGCGGGGGGGTCAGATACGCAGTATTTT; cdr3_aa: CASSSLAGGSDTQYF
d_call: .; clone_size: .; j_call: TRBJ1-1; v_call: TRBV18; cdr3_nt: TGTGCCAGCTCACCACGAACGGGGGCGCGCACTGAAGCTTTCTTT; cdr3_aa: CASSPRTGARTEAFF
d_call: .; clone_size: .; j_call: TRBJ1-1; v_call: TRBV6-2/TRBV6-3; cdr3_nt: TGTGCCAGCAGTTTTTCGACCGCGAACACTGAAGCTTTCTTT; cdr3_aa: CASSFSTANTEAFF
d_call: TRBD2; clone_size: .; j_call: TRBJ2-1; v_call: TRBV24-1; cdr3_nt: TGTGCCACCAGTGTTCGGACTAGCGGGGGGGAAAATGAGCAGTTCTTC; cdr3_aa: CATSVRTSGGENEQFF
d_call: TRBD1; clone_size: .; j_call: TRBJ2-1; v_call: TRBV6-5; cdr3_nt: TGTGCCAGCAGGGACAGGGCAACCTACAATGAGCAGTTCTTC; cdr3_aa: CASRDRATYNEQFF
d_call: TRBD1; clone_size: .; j_call: TRBJ1-1; v_call: TRBV19; cdr3_nt: TGTGCCAGTAGGGCCAGGGGGGTGAACACTGAAGCTTTCTTT; cdr3_aa: CASRARGVNTEAFF
d_call: .; clone_size: .; j_call: TRBJ2-3; v_call: TRBV18; cdr3_nt: TGTGCCAGCTCACCAGGGGGGACAGATACGCAGTATTTT; cdr3_aa: CASSPGGTDTQYF
d_call: .; clone_size: once; j_call: TRBJ2-2; v_call: TRBV9; cdr3_nt: TGTGCCAGCAGCGTAGAATGGGGAAACACCGGGGAGCTGTTTTTT; cdr3_aa: CASSVEWGNTGELFF
d_call: TRBD2; clone_size: .; j_call: TRBJ2-5; v_call: TRBV6-5; cdr3_nt: TGTGCCAGCAGTTACCGACTAGCGGGGGGTTTAGAGACCCAGTACTTC; cdr3_aa: CASSYRLAGGLETQYF
d_call: .; clone_size: .; j_call: TRBJ1-2; v_call: TRBV4-3; cdr3_nt: TGCGCCAGCAGCCAAGACGGAGTCTATGGCTACACCTTC; cdr3_aa: CASSQDGVYGYTF
d_call: .; clone_size: .; j_call: TRBJ1-4; v_call: TRBV29-1; cdr3_nt: TGCAGCGTTGAAGATCAGGGGACATCTGAAAAACTGTTTTTT; cdr3_aa: CSVEDQGTSEKLFF
d_call: .; clone_size: .; j_call: TRBJ1-1; v_call: TRBV14; cdr3_nt: TGTGCCAGCAGCCAAGGGGGCCTCTGGGCGGGCCGTTTCACTGAAGCTTTCTTT; cdr3_aa: CASSQGGLWAGRFTEAFF
d_call: .; clone_size: .; j_call: TRBJ2-5; v_call: TRBV7-2; cdr3_nt: TGTGCCAGCAGCTTAGGGGCGCGGCGGGAGACCCAGTACTTC; cdr3_aa: CASSLGARRETQYF
d_call: .; clone_size: .; j_call: TRBJ2-1; v_call: TRBV4-2; cdr3_nt: TGTGCCAGCAGCCAAGATCTCTCCAGGGGTTACAATGAGCAGTTCTTC; cdr3_aa: CASSQDLSRGYNEQFF
d_call: .; clone_size: .; j_call: TRBJ2-4; v_call: TRBV6-5; cdr3_nt: TGTGCCAGTGGGGATCACAACATTCAGTACTTC; cdr3_aa: CASGDHNIQYF
d_call: TRBD2; clone_size: .; j_call: TRBJ2-7; v_call: TRBV28; cdr3_nt: TGTGCCAGCAGTTCCCGGACTAGCCCCTTAGCCGAGCAGTACTTC; cdr3_aa: CASSSRTSPLAEQYF
d_call: .; clone_size: .; j_call: TRBJ2-7; v_call: TRBV11-1; cdr3_nt: TGTGCCAGCGCGAAAGGGAGCTCCTACGAGCAGTACTTC; cdr3_aa: CASAKGSSYEQYF
d_call: .; clone_size: .; j_call: TRBJ1-2; v_call: TRBV11-2; cdr3_nt: TGTGCCAGCAGCTTAGGACATTTTGATGGCTACACCTTC; cdr3_aa: CASSLGHFDGYTF
d_call: .; clone_size: .; j_call: TRBJ1-6; v_call: TRBV14; cdr3_nt: TGTGCCAGCAGCCCAGGCAGATATAATTCACCCCTCCACTTT; cdr3_aa: CASSPGRYNSPLHF
d_call: TRBD1; clone_size: .; j_call: TRBJ2-2; v_call: TRBV7-2; cdr3_nt: TGTGCCAGCAGCTTAAGACAGGGGACGTCCGGGGAGCTGTTTTTT; cdr3_aa: CASSLRQGTSGELFF
d_call: .; clone_size: .; j_call: TRBJ1-3; v_call: TRBV19; cdr3_nt: TGTGCCACCCGGGACACATTGCGCGGAAACACCATATATTTT; cdr3_aa: CATRDTLRGNTIYF
d_call: TRBD1; clone_size: .; j_call: TRBJ2-1; v_call: TRBV27; cdr3_nt: TGTGCCAGCAGTTTGGTCCCGGACAGGGGCGGCAATGAGCAGTTCTTC; cdr3_aa: CASSLVPDRGGNEQFF
d_call: .; clone_size: .; j_call: TRBJ1-2; v_call: TRBV7-6; cdr3_nt: TGTGCCAGCAGCTTAGATGGGGGAAACTATGGCTACACCTTC; cdr3_aa: CASSLDGGNYGYTF
d_call: .; clone_size: .; j_call: TRBJ1-1; v_call: TRBV18; cdr3_nt: TGTGCCAGCTCACCTGATATCTGGCGCGGGAACACTGAAGCTTTCTTT; cdr3_aa: CASSPDIWRGNTEAFF
d_call: .; clone_size: .; j_call: TRBJ1-2; v_call: TRBV19; cdr3_nt: TGTGCCAGTAGTATAGATCCGGGGGCTAACTATGGCTACACCTTC; cdr3_aa: CASSIDPGANYGYTF